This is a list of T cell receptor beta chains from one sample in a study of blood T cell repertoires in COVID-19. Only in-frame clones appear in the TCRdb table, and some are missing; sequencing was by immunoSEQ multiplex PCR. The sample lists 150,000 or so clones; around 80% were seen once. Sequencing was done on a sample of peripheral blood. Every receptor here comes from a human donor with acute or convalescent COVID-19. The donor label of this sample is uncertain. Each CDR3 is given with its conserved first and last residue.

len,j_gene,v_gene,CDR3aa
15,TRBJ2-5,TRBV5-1,CACGGMGLQGETQYF
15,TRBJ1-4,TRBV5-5,CASSLEGGVGEKLFF
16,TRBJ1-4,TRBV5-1,CASSWTGSATNEKLFF
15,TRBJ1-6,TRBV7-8,CASSLVAQGDSPLHF
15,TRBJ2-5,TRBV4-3,CASSQNSRGSETQYF
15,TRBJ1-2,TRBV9,CASSVTPDRGIGYTF
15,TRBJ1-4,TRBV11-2,CASSLDGAEIIKLFF
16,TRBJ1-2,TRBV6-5,CASSYSRTGGTYGYTF
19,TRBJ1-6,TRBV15,CATSREGQGEASYNSPLHF
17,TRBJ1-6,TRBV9,CASSVADGQAYNSPLHF
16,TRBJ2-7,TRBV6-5,CASRYTGGTGSYEQYF
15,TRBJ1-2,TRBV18,CASSPRQTGVYGYTF
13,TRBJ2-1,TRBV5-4,CASRQGARDEQFF
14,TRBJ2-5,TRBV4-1,CASSQGPGGETQYF
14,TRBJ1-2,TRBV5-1,CASSQGQGTGGYTF
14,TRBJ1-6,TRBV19,CASSGGQDNSPLHF
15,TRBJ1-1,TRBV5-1,CASSAREVGNTEAFF
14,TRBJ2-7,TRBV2,CASSPGTGPYEQYF
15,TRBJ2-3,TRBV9,CASSVSTGGPDTQYF
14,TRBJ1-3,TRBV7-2,CASSLGGAGNTIYF
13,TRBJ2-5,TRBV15,CATSREPGKTQYF
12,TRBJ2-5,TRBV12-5,CASGLDSGTQYF
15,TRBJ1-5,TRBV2,CASSEEYRGGQPQHF
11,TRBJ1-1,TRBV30,CATGDSGVAFF
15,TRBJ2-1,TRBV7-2,CASSLWAGGYNEQFF
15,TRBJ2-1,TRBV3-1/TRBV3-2,CASSQEVTPRGEQFF
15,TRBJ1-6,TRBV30,CAWDRGLGSNSPLHF
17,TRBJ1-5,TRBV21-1,CARNRDRERVSNQPQHF
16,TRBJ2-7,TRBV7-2,CASSERAGTSSYEQYF
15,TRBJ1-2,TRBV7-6,CASSLATGDNYGYTF
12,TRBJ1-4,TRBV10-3,CATRSANEKLFF
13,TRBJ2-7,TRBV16,CASSPGQNYEQYF
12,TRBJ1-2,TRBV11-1,CASSPSQRGYTF
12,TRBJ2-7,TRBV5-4,CASSIDSYEQYF
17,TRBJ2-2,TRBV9,CASSLSGGAASTGELFF
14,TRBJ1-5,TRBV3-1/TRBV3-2,CASSLDRGNQPQHF
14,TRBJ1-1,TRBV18,CASSPDRFYTEAFF
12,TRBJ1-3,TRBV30,CAWSVNGYTIYF
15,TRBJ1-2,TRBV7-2,CASRLGGQGFYGYTF
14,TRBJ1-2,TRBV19,CASSIGAANYGYTF
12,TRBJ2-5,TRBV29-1,CSVAGSQETQYF